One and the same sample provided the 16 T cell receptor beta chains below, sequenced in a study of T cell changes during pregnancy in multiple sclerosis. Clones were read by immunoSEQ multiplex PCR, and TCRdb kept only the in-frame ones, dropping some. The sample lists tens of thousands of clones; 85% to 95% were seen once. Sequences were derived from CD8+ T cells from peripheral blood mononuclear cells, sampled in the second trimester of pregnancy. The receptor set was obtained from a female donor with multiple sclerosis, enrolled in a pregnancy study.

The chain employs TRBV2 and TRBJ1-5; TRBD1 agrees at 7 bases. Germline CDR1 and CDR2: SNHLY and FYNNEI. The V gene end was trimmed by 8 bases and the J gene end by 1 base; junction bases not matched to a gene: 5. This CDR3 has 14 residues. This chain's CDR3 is CASRIRGSNQPQHF. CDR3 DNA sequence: TGTGCCAGCCGAATCAGGGGGAGCAATCAGCCCCAGCATTTT.

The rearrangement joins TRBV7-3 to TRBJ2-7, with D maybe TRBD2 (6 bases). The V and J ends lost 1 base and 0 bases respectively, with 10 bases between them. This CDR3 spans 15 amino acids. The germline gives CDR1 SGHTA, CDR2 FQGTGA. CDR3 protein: CASSLNPGDSYEQYF. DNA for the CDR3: TGTGCCAGCAGCTTAAACCCGGGGGACTCCTACGAGCAGTACTTC.

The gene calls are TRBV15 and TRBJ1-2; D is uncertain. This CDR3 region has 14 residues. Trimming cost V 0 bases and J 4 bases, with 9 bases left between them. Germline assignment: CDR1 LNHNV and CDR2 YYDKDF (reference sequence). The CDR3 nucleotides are TGTGCCACCAGCAGAGATGGAACAGCCTATGGCTACACCTTC. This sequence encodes CATSRDGTAYGYTF.

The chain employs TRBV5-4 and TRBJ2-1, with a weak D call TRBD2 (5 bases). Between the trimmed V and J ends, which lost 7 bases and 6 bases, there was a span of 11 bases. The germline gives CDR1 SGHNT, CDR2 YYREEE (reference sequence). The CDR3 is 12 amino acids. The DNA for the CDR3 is TGTGCCAGCGCAAAGGAGGTCAATGAGCAGTTCTTC. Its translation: CASAKEVNEQFF.

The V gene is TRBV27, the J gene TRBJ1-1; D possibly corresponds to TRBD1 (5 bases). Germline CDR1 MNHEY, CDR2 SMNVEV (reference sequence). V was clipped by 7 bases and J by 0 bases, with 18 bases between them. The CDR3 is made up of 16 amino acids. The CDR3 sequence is CASTPRGGMMNTEAFF. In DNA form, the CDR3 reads TGTGCCAGCACCCCTCGGGGGGGGATGATGAACACTGAAGCTTTCTTT.

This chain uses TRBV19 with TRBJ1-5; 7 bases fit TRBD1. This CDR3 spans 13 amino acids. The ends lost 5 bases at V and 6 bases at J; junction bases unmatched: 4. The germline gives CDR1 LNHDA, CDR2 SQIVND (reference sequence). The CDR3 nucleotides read TGTGCCAGTAGTGTGACAGGGTCTCAGCCCCAGCATTTT. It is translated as CASSVTGSQPQHF.

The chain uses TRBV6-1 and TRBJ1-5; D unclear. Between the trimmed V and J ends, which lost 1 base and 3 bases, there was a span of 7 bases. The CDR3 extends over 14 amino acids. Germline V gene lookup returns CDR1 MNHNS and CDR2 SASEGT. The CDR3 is CASSEVADNQPQHF. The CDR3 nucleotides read TGTGCCAGCAGTGAAGTGGCAGACAATCAGCCCCAGCATTTT.

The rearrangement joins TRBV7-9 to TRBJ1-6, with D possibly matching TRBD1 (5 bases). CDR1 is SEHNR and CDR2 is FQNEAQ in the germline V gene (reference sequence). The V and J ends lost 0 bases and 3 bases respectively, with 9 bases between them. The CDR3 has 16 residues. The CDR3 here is CASSLAAGNYNSPLHF. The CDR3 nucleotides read TGTGCCAGCAGCTTAGCAGCAGGGAACTATAATTCACCCCTCCACTTT.

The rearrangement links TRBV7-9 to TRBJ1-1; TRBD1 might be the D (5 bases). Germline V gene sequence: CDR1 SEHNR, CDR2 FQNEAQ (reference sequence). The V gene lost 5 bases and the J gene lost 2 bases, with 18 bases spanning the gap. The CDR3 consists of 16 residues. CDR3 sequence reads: CASSPPSQGLNTEAFF. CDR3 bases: TGTGCCAGCAGCCCTCCGAGTCAGGGATTAAACACTGAAGCTTTCTTT.

The CDR3 protein is CASSLSGTEGNQPQHF. The DNA of the CDR3 is TGTGCCAGCAGCTTATCTGGGACTGAGGGCAATCAGCCCCAGCATTTT. This chain connects TRBV7-9 to TRBJ1-5; D may be TRBD1 (5 bases). Germline-derived CDR1 and CDR2 are SEHNR and FQNEAQ (reference sequence). CDR3 size: 16 residues. The ends were cut back, 2 bases at V and 2 bases at J, with 13 bases in the middle.

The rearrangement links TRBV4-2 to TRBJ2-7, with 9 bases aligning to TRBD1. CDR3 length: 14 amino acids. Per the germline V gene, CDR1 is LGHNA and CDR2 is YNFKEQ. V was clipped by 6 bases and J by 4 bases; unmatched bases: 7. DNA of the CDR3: TGTGCCAGCAGGACCGGACAGGGGAAATACGAGCAGTACTTC. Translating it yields CASRTGQGKYEQYF.

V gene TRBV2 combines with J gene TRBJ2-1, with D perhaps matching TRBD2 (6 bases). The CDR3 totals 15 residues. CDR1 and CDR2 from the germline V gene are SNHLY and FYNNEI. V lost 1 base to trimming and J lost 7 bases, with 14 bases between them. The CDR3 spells CASSEVIGRGNEQFF. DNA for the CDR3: TGTGCCAGCAGTGAAGTGATCGGGAGAGGAAATGAGCAGTTCTTC.

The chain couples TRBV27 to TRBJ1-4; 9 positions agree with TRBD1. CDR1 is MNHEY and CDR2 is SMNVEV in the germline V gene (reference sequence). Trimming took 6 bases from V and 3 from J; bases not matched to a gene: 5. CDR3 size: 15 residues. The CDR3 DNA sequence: TGTGCCAGCAGGGACAGGGGTATGGCTAATGAAAAACTGTTTTTT. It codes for CASRDRGMANEKLFF.

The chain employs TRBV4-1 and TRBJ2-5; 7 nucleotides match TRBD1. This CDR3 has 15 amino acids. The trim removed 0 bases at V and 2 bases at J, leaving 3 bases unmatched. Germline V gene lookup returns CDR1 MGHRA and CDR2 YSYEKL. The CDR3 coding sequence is TGCGCCAGCAGCCAAGAAGTGGGACAGCAAGAGACCCAGTACTTC. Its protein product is CASSQEVGQQETQYF.

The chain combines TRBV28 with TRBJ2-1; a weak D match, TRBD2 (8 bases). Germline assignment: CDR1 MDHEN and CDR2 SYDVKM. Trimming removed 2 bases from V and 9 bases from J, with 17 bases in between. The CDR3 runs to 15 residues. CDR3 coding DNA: TGTGCCAGCAGTTTACCCCGGGAGGGGGCGAGTGAGCAGTTCTTC. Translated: CASSLPREGASEQFF.

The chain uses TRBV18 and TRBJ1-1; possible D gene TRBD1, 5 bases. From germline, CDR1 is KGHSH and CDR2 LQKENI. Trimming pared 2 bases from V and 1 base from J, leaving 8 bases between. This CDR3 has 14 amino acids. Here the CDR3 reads CASSPGATNTEAFF. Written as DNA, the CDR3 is TGTGCCAGCTCACCAGGGGCAACGAACACTGAAGCTTTCTTT.